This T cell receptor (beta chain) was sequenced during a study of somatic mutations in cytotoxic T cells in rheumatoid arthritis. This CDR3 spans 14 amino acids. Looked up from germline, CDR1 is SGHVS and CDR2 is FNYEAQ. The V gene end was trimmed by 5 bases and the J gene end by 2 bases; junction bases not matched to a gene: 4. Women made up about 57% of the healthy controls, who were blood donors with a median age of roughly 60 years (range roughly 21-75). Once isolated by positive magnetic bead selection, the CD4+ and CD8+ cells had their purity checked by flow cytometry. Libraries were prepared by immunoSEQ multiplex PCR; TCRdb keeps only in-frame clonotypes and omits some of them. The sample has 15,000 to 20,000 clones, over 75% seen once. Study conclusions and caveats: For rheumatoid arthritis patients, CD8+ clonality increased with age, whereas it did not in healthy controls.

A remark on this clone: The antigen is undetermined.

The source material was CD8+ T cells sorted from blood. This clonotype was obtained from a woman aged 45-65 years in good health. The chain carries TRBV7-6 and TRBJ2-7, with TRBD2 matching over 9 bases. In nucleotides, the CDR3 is TGTGCCAGCAGCCGCGGGACTAGCACCTACGAGCAGTACTTC. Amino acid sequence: CASSRGTSTYEQYF.